This paragraph covers one TCR beta chain sequence. Antigen: not known. This entry is derived from a study of CD8 T cells in ankylosing spondylitis. TCRdb independently ran MiXCR on the 5' RACE reads; one entry per CDR3 protein. The sample has some 450,000 distinct CDR3 sequences; roughly a sixth are singletons. The CDR3 extends over 20 amino acids. From germline, CDR1 is SGHRS and CDR2 YFSETQ. V shed 4 bases and J 0 bases; nucleotides not matched to a gene: 16. The study's findings and limits: Roughly eight highly homologous variants made up a TCR beta motif that seemed to typify ankylosing spondylitis blood.

The clonotype originates from a male donor with ankylosing spondylitis. What was sequenced was blood, either unsorted or a sorted T cell fraction (not recorded which). V usage is TRBV5-1 and J usage is TRBJ2-5, with 12 bases identical to TRBD2. In nucleotides, the CDR3 is TGCGCCAGCAGCAGCCCGGGACTAGCGGGCGCTGGACCCTACCAAGAGACCCAGTACTTC. As protein: CASSSPGLAGAGPYQETQYF.